This T cell receptor (beta chain) was sequenced in a study of graft-versus-host responses after intestinal transplantation. Overall study context: Recipients got multivisceral, liver-intestinal, or isolated intestinal transplants. Every one of the recipients received anti-thymocyte globulin induction and afterwards took tacrolimus and steroids for three to four years.

Study-wide results and caveats: Allografts of one patient group, those with graft-donor T cell macrochimerism, had high graft-versus-host to host-versus-graft clonal ratios. Recipient marrow contained GvH clones, some of which appeared first in ileum or blood.

On this clone itself: The antigen is not known.

Produced via immunoSEQ multiplex PCR; TCRdb's table is partial and in-frame only. Here the sample spans about 16,000 clones, 88% being singletons. The V and J ends lost 0 bases and 4 bases respectively, with 16 bases between them. Per the germline V gene, CDR1 is MGHRA and CDR2 is YSYEKL. CDR3 length: 16 residues. This TCR derives from a human patient who received an intestinal transplant, so some T cells may come from the graft donor. The chain uses TRBV4-1 and TRBJ2-7; perhaps TRBD2 as D (5 bases). The sample was PBMCs, taken around 110 days after intestinal transplant. The CDR3 loop is CASSQEARDYPYEQYF. The CDR3 DNA is TGCGCCAGCAGCCAAGAGGCCCGAGACTATCCGTACGAGCAGTACTTC.